These T cell receptor beta chains were read from a single sample in a study of blood T cell repertoires in COVID-19. Generated by immunoSEQ multiplex PCR, the TCRdb table keeps only in-frame clones and is missing some. The table includes approximately 93,000 clones, around four fifths detected once. Source material: peripheral blood. These receptors were collected from a woman older than 75 with acute or convalescent COVID-19. CDR3s leave out the opening cysteine and the closing phenylalanine or tryptophan.

V gene | CDR3 protein
TRBV5-4 | ASSFGGDSSYEQY
TRBV5-5 | ASSLTGFIGYEQY
TRBV18 | ASSPGTTNYGYT
TRBV11-2 | ASSFPRGIGELF
TRBV7-2 | ASSPHGQGVKDTQY
TRBV7-2 | ASSLGLQPETQY
TRBV18 | ASSGLAAEQY
TRBV14 | ASSRLTTGDNEQF
TRBV3-1/TRBV3-2 | ASSQDRVGNTEAF
TRBV7-2 | ASSLGGTGLRPQH
TRBV2 | ASRATGGSFYGYT
TRBV7-3 | ASSPIGSNEQF
TRBV30 | AWKRGLYEQY
TRBV9 | ASSEIGTRSTGELF
TRBV6-2/TRBV6-3 | ASSKPRVGYSYEQY
TRBV11-2 | ASSLRTGLINYGYT
TRBV29-1 | SAVQATYGYT
TRBV5-4 | ASSLGTSGGLSTDTQY
TRBV5-1 | ASSLGAGPDYEQY
TRBV19 | ASSRTPNYGYT
TRBV18 | ASSPPGGSEAF
TRBV19 | ASSIPGGGARVQETQY
TRBV18 | ASSPQGGETQY
TRBV7-9 | ASSVQGASGNTIY
TRBV4-2 | ASSPTSGTDSPLH
TRBV4-1 | ASSSTGREGNQPQH
TRBV12-3/TRBV12-4 | ASSLNRGDEQF
TRBV2 | ASSDRGVKGDEQF
TRBV30 | AWSSGTAGNTIY
TRBV5-1 | ASSLDGEAEAF
TRBV19 | ASNLVDRRISNQPQH
TRBV6-5 | ASSYTGEYEQY
TRBV27 | ASSLGGSSYNEQF
TRBV19 | ASSLGTGGTAEAF
TRBV9 | ASSGRQGIETQY
TRBV29-1 | SVGRQGEKLF
TRBV7-2 | ASSLLREYEQY
TRBV18 | ASSPQPQGGVNTIY
TRBV7-2 | ASSLEAQGGTEAF
TRBV6-5 | ASRIQGGAKNIQY
TRBV7-9 | ASSLSGGNNEQF
TRBV6-2/TRBV6-3 | ASSLTGGSEAF
TRBV2 | ASSEAGAGLSGNTIY
TRBV6-5 | ASSYVITDTQY
TRBV6-5 | ASRVTGGNYEQY
TRBV7-3 | ASSTSGRASYNEQF
TRBV20-1 | SARDYREQY
TRBV27 | ASSLEQSRRAGGFPNEQF
TRBV6-6 | ASLGRGDTGELF
TRBV6-5 | ASSPSGLGNYGYT
TRBV24-1 | ATSGQGFQETQY
TRBV6-4 | ARGVQPQH
TRBV4-1 | ASSQDRGRRGEKLF
TRBV7-2 | ASSSTRGYEQY